One sample yielded the 32 T cell receptor beta chains listed below, sequenced in a study of TIL therapy for anti-PD-1-resistant metastatic lung cancer. Sequencing used immunoSEQ v3. The repertoire was sequenced with immunoSEQ multiplex PCR; TCRdb's copy has only in-frame clones and lacks some. The sample has about 15,000 clones, about 82% seen once. Time point meaning: pre-treatment sample, taken before nivolumab and TIL therapy. The sample in question was blood, obtained at baseline. The receptors were gathered from a person aged 25-79 years with non-small cell lung cancer.

The chain has TRBV19 and TRBJ1-5; D may be TRBD1 (6 bases). The CDR3 is 15 residues long. Germline lookup yields CDR1 LNHDA and CDR2 SQIVND (reference sequence). Trimming cost V 3 bases and J 2 bases, with 11 bases left between them. The CDR3 region is CASSMPGVGNQPQHF. The CDR3 DNA reads as TGTGCCAGTAGTATGCCAGGGGTGGGCAATCAGCCCCAGCATTTT.

This clone was seen only a few times. The chain uses TRBV9 and TRBJ1-5; the D is unclear. The CDR3 length is 14 residues. V gave up 4 bases and J gave up 4 bases, with 12 bases separating them. Looked up from germline, CDR1 is SGDLS and CDR2 is YYNGEE. CDR3 DNA: TGTGCCAGCAGCCCGCTCACCCTGAATCAGCCCCAGCATTTT. As protein: CASSPLTLNQPQHF. Together with reference TRBV9 and TRBJ1-5, the CDR3 gives the full variable domain: DSGVTQTPKHLITATGQRVTLRCSPRSGDLSVYWYQQSLDQGLQFLIQYYNGEERAKGNILERFSAQQFPDLHSELNLSSLELGDSALYFCASSPLTLNQPQHFGDGTRLSIL.

The chain combines TRBV6-6 with TRBJ2-2, with TRBD2 matching 10 bases. V trimming: 4 bases; J trimming: 1 base; junction bases outside the gene matches: 0. CDR3 length: 15 amino acids. Germline V gene lookup returns CDR1 MNHNY and CDR2 SVGAGI (reference sequence). This chain's CDR3 is CASSLAGGNTGELFF. The CDR3 DNA reads TGTGCCAGCAGTTTAGCGGGGGGGAACACCGGGGAGCTGTTTTTT.

This chain joins TRBV7-3 and TRBJ1-5, with D maybe TRBD1 (6 bases). The CDR3 has 14 amino acids. Trimming took 0 bases from V and 6 from J, leaving 9 bases between them. CDR1 is SGHTA, CDR2 FQGTGA, per germline. CDR3 protein: CASSLTQGSQPQHF. The CDR3 DNA reads TGTGCCAGCAGCTTAACACAGGGAAGTCAGCCCCAGCATTTT.

This rearrangement joins TRBV14 to TRBJ2-2, with D perhaps matching TRBD2 (5 bases). Germline CDR1 and CDR2: SGHDN and FVKESK. Trimming left V 0 bases short and J 4 bases short, with 15 bases between. This CDR3 has 17 residues. The CDR3 DNA sequence: TGTGCCAGCAGCCAAGATTCCGGGATTCCCCTCACCGGGGAGCTGTTTTTT. Encoded protein: CASSQDSGIPLTGELFF.

The chain is built from TRBV5-1 and TRBJ2-3, with 7 positions matching TRBD2. This CDR3 has 14 residues. The junction had 7 bases not matched to a gene; V was cut back by 4 bases and J by 5 bases. The germline V gene encodes CDR1 SGHRS and CDR2 YFSETQ. The CDR3 protein is CASSMGLQRDTQYF. DNA of the CDR3: TGCGCCAGCAGCATGGGACTACAGAGAGATACGCAGTATTTT.

V and J are TRBV6-6 and TRBJ2-3; 7 bases agree with TRBD1. This CDR3 spans 16 amino acids. V was clipped by 5 bases and J by 1 base; unmatched bases: 9. CDR1 MNHNY and CDR2 SVGAGI come from the germline V gene (reference sequence). The CDR3 region has the DNA TGTGCCAGCAGTCCTCTAACAGGGGTCCGCACAGATACGCAGTATTTT. This encodes CASSPLTGVRTDTQYF.

This chain connects TRBV19 to TRBJ2-5, with 15 bases aligning to TRBD2. CDR1 is LNHDA and CDR2 is SQIVND in the germline V gene (reference sequence). The CDR3 has 16 amino acids. V dropped 5 bases and J dropped 5; count of bases not matched to a gene: 6. CDR3 protein: CASSVGLAGGLETQYF. CDR3 sequence (DNA): TGTGCCAGTAGTGTGGGACTAGCGGGAGGTTTGGAGACCCAGTACTTC.

J is TRBJ2-1 and V is TRBV27; 14 bases line up with TRBD2. The CDR3 covers 15 residues. After removal of 5 bases from V and 15 bases from J, the junction contained 12 bases not matched to a gene. CDR1 is MNHEY, CDR2 SMNVEV, per germline (reference sequence). CDR3 loop: CASSPSGTSGSFRFF. The CDR3 nucleotides read TGTGCCAGCAGTCCATCCGGGACTAGCGGGAGTTTCAGGTTCTTC.

The rearrangement joins TRBV30 to TRBJ1-4; D may be TRBD1 (6 bases). Per the germline V gene, CDR1 is GTSNPN and CDR2 is SVGIG (reference sequence). The CDR3 loop spans 15 amino acids. V was pared by 0 bases and J by 3 bases, with 11 bases between. CDR3 nucleotide sequence: TGTGCCTGGAGTGTAACCAGGGGTGCTAATGAAAAACTGTTTTTT. This sequence encodes CAWSVTRGANEKLFF.

The chain links TRBV6-5 to TRBJ2-3; possibly TRBD2 for D (5 bases). Germline assignment: CDR1 MNHEY and CDR2 SVGAGI. The CDR3 covers 14 residues. Trimming took 6 bases from V and 4 from J, leaving 14 bases between them. This CDR3 is CASSYLKLADTQYF. The CDR3 nucleotides are TGTGCCAGCAGCTACCTCAAACTAGCAGATACGCAGTATTTT.

Comments on this clone: One end of the junction is discordant with germline, which a read error may explain. The V call is TRBV7-9, the J call TRBJ2-5; no firm D call. Germline values: CDR1 SEHNR, CDR2 FQNEAQ (reference sequence). This CDR3 spans 11 amino acids. CDR3 sequence reads: CASSSQGTQYF. CDR3 DNA sequence: TGTGCCAGCAGTTCCCAAGGGACCCAGTACTTC. The full variable domain, its missing parts supplied by reference TRBV7-9 and TRBJ2-5, is DTGVSQNPRHKITKRGQNVTFRCDPISEHNRLYWYRQTLGQGPEFLTYFQNEAQLEKSRLLSDRFSAERPKGSFSTLEIQRTEQGDSAMYLCASSSQGTQYFGPGTRLLVL.

The V call is TRBV4-3, the J call TRBJ2-1; 12 positions agree with TRBD2. After removal of 5 bases from V and 9 bases from J, the junction contained 11 bases not matched to a gene. The CDR3 has 16 residues. Germline lookup yields CDR1 LGHNA and CDR2 YSLEER. The CDR3 nucleotides are TGCGCCAGCAGCGGGAAGGGGCTAGCGGGAGGGGGTGAGCAGTTCTTC. Residues: CASSGKGLAGGGEQFF.

The chain links TRBV18 to TRBJ2-1; D ambiguous. Germline CDR1 KGHSH, CDR2 LQKENI. V was cut by 7 bases and J by 0 bases, with 16 bases left in between. There are 16 residues in the CDR3. The CDR3 reads CASLPSISSSYNEQFF. CDR3 DNA: TGTGCCAGCTTACCCTCCATCTCTAGCTCCTACAATGAGCAGTTCTTC.

The V gene is TRBV6-5, the J gene TRBJ1-2; 7 bases are shared with TRBD1. The CDR3 runs 16 residues. Losses at the gene ends were 2 bases for V and 4 bases for J; bases not matched to a gene: 10. Germline V gene data show CDR1 as MNHEY and CDR2 as SVGAGI. The CDR3, as DNA: TGTGCCAGCAGTTACCTGACAGGGTCTTTGTCCTATGGCTACACCTTC. The encoded protein is CASSYLTGSLSYGYTF.

The chain links TRBV7-9 to TRBJ2-3; D may be TRBD2 (6 bases). The germline gives CDR1 SEHNR, CDR2 FQNEAQ (reference sequence). Trimming stripped 0 bases from V and 2 bases from J, with 12 bases between. The CDR3 is 16 residues long. The DNA for the CDR3 is TGTGCCAGCAGCTTAGCACTTCTAGCGTACACAGATACGCAGTATTTT. It encodes CASSLALLAYTDTQYF.

The chain joins TRBV18 to TRBJ1-2; 7 bases map to TRBD1. V lost 6 bases, J lost 2 bases, and 3 bases stayed unmatched. The CDR3 loop spans 13 amino acids. CDR1 and CDR2 (germline): KGHSH, LQKENI. For the CDR3, the DNA is TGTGCCAGCTCCCAGGGGGGGAACTATGGCTACACCTTC. Encoded protein: CASSQGGNYGYTF.

This clone came up once. The chain links TRBV2 to TRBJ1-1; no definite D call. CDR3 length: 14 amino acids. V dropped 7 bases and J dropped 4 bases, with 16 bases sitting between them. The germline V gene has CDR1 SNHLY and CDR2 FYNNEI. Written as DNA, the CDR3 is TGTGCCAGCATTCGGGAGTGGGCGGGCACTGAAGCTTTCTTT. Residues: CASIREWAGTEAFF.

V gene TRBV30 combines with J gene TRBJ2-4, with a possible D match to TRBD1 (6 bases). CDR1 and CDR2 from the germline V gene are GTSNPN and SVGIG (reference sequence). V gave up 2 bases and J gave up 8 bases, with 13 bases separating them. The CDR3 extends over 13 amino acids. CDR3 region: CAWSLGGSDIQYF. CDR3 in DNA: TGTGCCTGGAGTCTAGGGGGAAGCGACATTCAGTACTTC. Complete variable domain (other parts from reference TRBV30 and TRBJ2-4): SQTIHQWPATLVQPVGSPLSLECTVEGTSNPNLYWYRQAAGRGLQLLFYSVGIGQISSEVPQNLSASRPQDRQFILSSKKLLLSDSGFYLCAWSLGGSDIQYFGAGTRLSVL.

V usage is TRBV12-2 and J usage is TRBJ1-4. TRBV12-2 is designated a pseudogene. The CDR3 runs to 19 residues. This chain's CDR3 is CASRFSLLGSRPTNEKLFF. CDR3 bases: TGTGCAAGTCGCTTCTCCCTACTCGGCTCACGACCGACTAATGAAAAACTGTTTTTT.

The V gene is TRBV30, the J gene TRBJ1-2; 7 bases fit TRBD1. J gave up 1 base and V 5 bases, and 4 bases lay outside the gene matches. Per the germline V gene, CDR1 is GTSNPN and CDR2 is SVGIG (reference sequence). This CDR3 comprises 13 residues. CDR3 residues: CAWLTGVNYGYTF. CDR3 sequence (DNA): TGTGCCTGGCTAACAGGGGTTAACTATGGCTACACCTTC.

The gene calls are TRBV9 and TRBJ2-1; D not resolved. The CDR3 has 11 amino acids. Trimming left V 3 bases short and J 9 bases short, with 7 bases between. Per germline, CDR1 SGDLS and CDR2 YYNGEE. The CDR3 bases are TGTGCCAGCAGCGCCGTCGGTGAGCAGTTCTTC. Its protein product is CASSAVGEQFF.

Here the CDR3 DNA reads TGTGCCAGCAGCTTACGTCCGGGACAGAGCTACGAGCAGTACGTC. This translates into CASSLRPGQSYEQYV. The chain joins TRBV7-2 to TRBJ2-7, with 7 bases fitting TRBD1. CDR1 SGHTA and CDR2 FQGNSA come from the germline V gene. Losses at the gene ends were 2 bases for V and 3 bases for J; bases not matched to a gene: 7. The CDR3 is made up of 15 amino acids.

The chain carries TRBV5-5 and TRBJ2-1, with 9 bases matching TRBD2. The germline gives CDR1 SGHKS, CDR2 YYEKEE (reference sequence). Unmatched junction bases numbered 9, after V lost 5 bases and J lost 6 bases. This CDR3 is built from 15 residues. CDR3 region: CASRLATSGFNEQFF. The CDR3 coding sequence is TGTGCCAGCAGGCTGGCGACTAGCGGTTTCAATGAGCAGTTCTTC.

The chain's CDR3 is CATSRGSSGQHRYSNQPQHF. Written as DNA, the CDR3 is TGTGCCACCAGCAGAGGGTCATCGGGACAGCATCGTTATAGCAATCAGCCCCAGCATTTT. The chain uses TRBV15 and TRBJ1-5, with TRBD1 matching over 7 bases. Germline V CDR1 and CDR2: LNHNV, YYDKDF (reference sequence). The CDR3 sequence is 20 residues long. Trimming removed 1 base from V and 0 bases from J; junction bases left unmatched: 15. The whole variable domain, remainder taken from reference TRBV15 and TRBJ1-5, is DAMVIQNPRYQVTQFGKPVTLSCSQTLNHNVMYWYQQKSSQAPKLLFHYYDKDFNNEADTPDNFQSRRPNTSFCFLDIRSPGLGDTAMYLCATSRGSSGQHRYSNQPQHFGDGTRLSIL.

The chain combines TRBV5-5 with TRBJ2-5; 10 nucleotides agree with TRBD2. This CDR3 has 16 residues. J lost 5 bases, V lost 4 bases, and 11 bases had no gene match. Germline CDR1 is SGHKS and CDR2 is YYEKEE (reference sequence). DNA of the CDR3: TGTGCCAGCAGCCCCCTAAGCGGGGGGGCCGGTGAGACCCAGTACTTC. It translates to CASSPLSGGAGETQYF.

The rearrangement uses TRBV4-1 and TRBJ1-6, with a weak D call TRBD1 (6 bases). The CDR3 has 15 amino acids. Trimming shortened V by 0 bases and J by 7 bases, and 10 bases separated the two germline ends. Germline V CDR1 and CDR2: MGHRA, YSYEKL. The CDR3 DNA is TGCGCCAGCAGCCAAGATCGCAGGGGAAATTCACCCCTCCACTTT. Translating gives CASSQDRRGNSPLHF.

The rearrangement uses TRBV30 and TRBJ2-2; TRBD2 might be the D (5 bases). CDR3 length equals 18 residues. V lost 0 bases, J lost 4 bases, and 21 bases lay in between. In germline, CDR1 is GTSNPN, CDR2 SVGIG (reference sequence). CDR3 residues: CAWSVVSSGLLGTGELFF. The CDR3 bases are TGTGCCTGGAGTGTAGTCTCTTCAGGACTCCTGGGCACCGGGGAGCTGTTTTTT.

The rearrangement joins TRBV4-2 to TRBJ2-5, with 10 bases that match TRBD2. The V gene's germline CDR1 is LGHNA and CDR2 YNFKEQ. V lost 0 bases, J lost 5 bases, and 12 bases stayed unmatched. This CDR3 region has 18 residues. This chain's CDR3 is CASSQDLLAGARRETQYF. The DNA for the CDR3 is TGTGCCAGCAGCCAAGATCTTCTAGCGGGAGCCCGGAGGGAGACCCAGTACTTC.

The V call is TRBV28, the J call TRBJ2-5; 9 bases line up with TRBD1. Germline CDR1 and CDR2: MDHEN and SYDVKM. Trimming took 10 bases from V and 4 from J; bases not matched to a gene: 16. The CDR3 runs to 16 residues. The CDR3 sequence is CATIPLGQGKPETQYF. Written as DNA, the CDR3 is TGTGCCACCATCCCACTCGGACAGGGGAAACCAGAGACCCAGTACTTC.

The chain carries TRBV5-1 and TRBJ2-2; 11 bases align to TRBD2. Germline-derived CDR1 and CDR2 are SGHRS and YFSETQ. V shed 0 bases, J shed 6 bases, and the junction held 7 bases outside the gene matches. The CDR3 runs to 17 residues. The CDR3 DNA reads as TGCGCCAGCAGCTTGGGGGGCCCGGGACTAGCGGCCGGGGAGCTGTTTTTT. This gives the protein CASSLGGPGLAAGELFF.

This rearrangement joins TRBV5-1 to TRBJ1-6, with D perhaps matching TRBD1 (5 bases). The ends were cut back, 0 bases at V and 5 bases at J, with 6 bases in the middle. Looked up from germline, CDR1 is SGHRS and CDR2 is YFSETQ. The CDR3 runs 14 residues. The CDR3: CASSLGRDNSPLHF. The CDR3 bases are TGCGCCAGCAGCTTGGGCAGGGATAATTCACCCCTCCACTTT.